The 13 T cell receptor beta chains below come from one sample, sequenced in a study of beta chain features in type 1 diabetes. Every isolated RNA sample was fully reverse transcribed, so sequencing captured expressed TCRB transcripts. Data came from immunoSEQ multiplex PCR; TCRdb stores just in-frame clones and leaves some out. The data contain 130,000 to 150,000 clones, about 44% of them singletons. The sequenced sample consisted of Tregs from blood. Source of these receptors: a man aged 18 to 29 in good health.

This chain links TRBV7-2 with TRBJ1-2; TRBD1 matches 7 bases. The CDR3 contains 15 residues. The junction had 9 bases not matched to a gene; V was cut back by 3 bases and J by 5 bases. Germline V gene sequence: CDR1 SGHTA, CDR2 FQGNSA. The CDR3 DNA sequence: TGTGCCAGCAGCTTCAACAGGGGTAAAGAGTATGGCTACACCTTC. Amino acid sequence: CASSFNRGKEYGYTF.

The genes are TRBV7-3 and TRBJ2-7, with 7 bases matching TRBD2. The V segment lost 5 bases and the J segment 3 bases; nucleotides outside the gene matches: 16. The germline gives CDR1 SGHTA, CDR2 FQGTGA. The CDR3 is made up of 17 amino acids. The CDR3 nucleotides are TGTGCCAGCAGCCTGGGACTGCAGCGGGGCGGGATCTACGAGCAGTACTTC. Translating gives CASSLGLQRGGIYEQYF.

The V gene is TRBV6-1, the J gene TRBJ1-6; a weak D match, TRBD1 (5 bases). The CDR3 loop spans 13 amino acids. V shed 10 bases and J shed 6 bases, with 13 bases lying between them. The V gene's germline CDR1 is MNHNS and CDR2 SASEGT. The CDR3 here is CAIAGFGNSPLHF. The DNA of the CDR3 is TGTGCCATCGCAGGGTTCGGTAATTCACCCCTCCACTTT.

The CDR3 nucleotides are TGTGCCAGCAGCCCAGGGTGGGGACAGCTGTTCTTC. Its translation is CASSPGWGQLFF. This chain links TRBV7-9 with TRBJ2-1; 7 positions match TRBD1. The CDR3 loop spans 12 amino acids. With 5 bases clipped from V and 15 bases from J, the junction kept 10 bases outside the gene matches. The V gene's germline CDR1 is SEHNR and CDR2 FQNEAQ (reference sequence).

The rearrangement uses TRBV4-3 and TRBJ2-1; the match to TRBD2 covers 14 bases. The V segment lost 5 bases and the J segment 0 bases; nucleotides outside the gene matches: 9. The CDR3 extends over 19 amino acids. CDR1 is LGHNA and CDR2 is YSLEER in the germline V gene. This chain's CDR3 is CASSYGLAGGLSSYNEQFF. As DNA, the CDR3 is TGCGCCAGCAGCTACGGACTAGCGGGGGGATTGAGCTCCTACAATGAGCAGTTCTTC.

This clone has a handful of counts. CDR3 loop: CASSRRGAKYLGTGELFF. The CDR3 bases are TGCGCCAGCAGTCGGCGGGGGGCAAAGTATCTGGGCACCGGGGAGCTGTTTTTT. J is TRBJ2-2 and V is TRBV23-1; 8 bases map to TRBD2. TRBV23-1 is an ORF; its function is uncertain. The CDR3 loop spans 18 amino acids. The V segment lost 4 bases and the J segment 4 bases; nucleotides outside the gene matches: 14.

The V call is TRBV10-3, the J call TRBJ2-7, with 8 bases that match TRBD2. This CDR3 region has 13 residues. Trimming took 9 bases from V and 1 from J; bases not matched to a gene: 5. Germline CDR1 and CDR2: ENHRY and SYGVKD. The CDR3 nucleotides are TGTGCCATGGGCGGGGGGTCATCCTACGAGCAGTACTTC. Translation: CAMGGGSSYEQYF.

This clone was seen more than once but under ten times. The gene calls are TRBV13 and TRBJ2-3, with TRBD1 matching 9 bases. The CDR3 runs 15 residues. Unmatched junction bases numbered 4, after V lost 0 bases and J lost 6 bases. CDR1 and CDR2 from the germline V gene are PRHDT and FYEKMQ (reference sequence). The CDR3 DNA is TGTGCCAGCAGCTTAGGGGACAGGGGATTTGATACGCAGTATTTT. The encoded protein is CASSLGDRGFDTQYF.

The chain recombines TRBV7-9 with TRBJ1-2, with 7 bases fitting TRBD1. Germline assignment: CDR1 SEHNR and CDR2 FQNEAQ (reference sequence). The CDR3 runs to 12 residues. The V and J ends lost 3 bases and 8 bases, in that order; junction bases with no gene match: 3. CDR3 sequence reads: CASSFQGGGYTF. The CDR3 DNA is TGTGCCAGCAGCTTCCAGGGGGGAGGCTACACCTTC.

This clone came up a few times. This chain links TRBV7-2 with TRBJ2-1; D may be TRBD2 (6 bases). Trimming cost V 5 bases and J 7 bases, with 9 bases left between them. CDR1 SGHTA and CDR2 FQGNSA come from the germline V gene. This CDR3 has 12 amino acids. CDR3 in amino acids: CASSQSGNEQFF. The CDR3, as DNA: TGTGCCAGCAGCCAGAGCGGGAATGAGCAGTTCTTC.

The gene calls are TRBV28 and TRBJ2-7; 10 nucleotides line up with TRBD2. The germline CDR1 and CDR2 sequences are MDHEN and SYDVKM. The CDR3 sequence is 15 residues long. The V and J ends lost 5 bases and 4 bases, in that order; junction bases with no gene match: 8. Written as DNA, the CDR3 is TGTGCCAGCAGTGGTAGCGGGAGGACAAGATACGAGCAGTACTTC. It codes for CASSGSGRTRYEQYF.

V usage is TRBV20-1 and J usage is TRBJ1-1, with no clear D. The CDR3 extends over 11 amino acids. CDR1 is DFQATT, CDR2 SNEGSKA, per germline (reference sequence). V was trimmed by 0 bases and J by 3 bases, leaving 2 bases between them. In DNA, the CDR3 is TGCAGTGCTAGAGACGACACTGAAGCTTTCTTT. It translates to CSARDDTEAFF.

V usage is TRBV4-1 and J usage is TRBJ2-7; 12 nucleotides line up with TRBD2. Germline V gene lookup returns CDR1 MGHRA and CDR2 YSYEKL. The CDR3 covers 16 residues. J was trimmed by 3 bases and V by 4 bases; bases with no gene match: 7. The CDR3, as DNA: TGCGCCAGCAGCCGCTACCTGACTAGCGGGAGCTACGAGCAGTACTTC. This encodes CASSRYLTSGSYEQYF.